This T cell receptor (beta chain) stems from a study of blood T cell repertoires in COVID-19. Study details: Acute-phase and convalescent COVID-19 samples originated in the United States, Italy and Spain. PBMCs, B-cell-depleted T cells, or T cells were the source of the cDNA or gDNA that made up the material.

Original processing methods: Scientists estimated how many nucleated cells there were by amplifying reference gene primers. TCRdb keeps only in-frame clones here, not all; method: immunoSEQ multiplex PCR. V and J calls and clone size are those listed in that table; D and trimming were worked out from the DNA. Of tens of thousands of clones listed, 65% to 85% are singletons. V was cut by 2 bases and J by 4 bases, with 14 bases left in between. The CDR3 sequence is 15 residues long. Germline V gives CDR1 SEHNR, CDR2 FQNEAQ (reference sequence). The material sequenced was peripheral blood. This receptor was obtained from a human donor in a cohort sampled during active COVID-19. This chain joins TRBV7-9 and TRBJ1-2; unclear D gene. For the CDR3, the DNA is TGTGCCAGCAGCTTATGGTCTACAGAAGTCTATGGCTACACCTTC. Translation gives CASSLWSTEVYGYTF.